This T cell receptor beta chain was documented in a study of identical twins. On this clonotype: Its matching antigen is unknown.

cDNA molecules carried unique molecular identifiers, and template switching added a universal primer site. TCRdb called the 5' RACE reads again in MiXCR, with one record for every CDR3 protein. The sample records roughly 1.6 million distinct CDR3 sequences, about 30% being singletons. Notes on the study in general: Beta clonotypes that were abundant in cord blood contained fewer insertions, a pattern absent from memory repertoires. Models, which agreed with sharing between unrelated individuals, nonetheless underestimated the out-of-frame TCR alpha sharing seen in monozygotic twins. The presence of invariant MAIT and iNKT cells could partly confound analyses of zero-insertion sequences.

This CDR3 region has 15 residues. V was pared by 5 bases and J by 7 bases, with 5 bases of the junction left unmatched. CDR1 and CDR2 from the germline V gene are LNHNV and YYDKDF (reference sequence). This chain links TRBV15 with TRBJ2-1; 13 positions match TRBD2. The sample consisted of cord blood. The clonotype comes from a newborn girl in good health. CDR3 loop: CATSLGLAGWNEQFF. The DNA for the CDR3 is TGTGCCACCAGCCTGGGACTAGCGGGATGGAATGAGCAGTTCTTC.